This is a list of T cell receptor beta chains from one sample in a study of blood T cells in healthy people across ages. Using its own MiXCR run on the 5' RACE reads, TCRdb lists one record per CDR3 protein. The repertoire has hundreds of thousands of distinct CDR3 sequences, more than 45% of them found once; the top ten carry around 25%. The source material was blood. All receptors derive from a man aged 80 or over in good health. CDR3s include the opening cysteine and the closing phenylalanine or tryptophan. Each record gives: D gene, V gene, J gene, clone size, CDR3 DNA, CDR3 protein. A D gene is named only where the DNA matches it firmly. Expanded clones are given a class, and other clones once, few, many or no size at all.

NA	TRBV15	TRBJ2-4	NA	TGTGCCACCAGCAGAGATATTTTAGGGTCAGAGTCGAGGTCCAAAAACATTCAGTACTTC	CATSRDILGSESRSKNIQYF
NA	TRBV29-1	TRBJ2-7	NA	TGCAGCGTTGGGCAGGGAGGCGACTACGAGCAGTACTTC	CSVGQGGDYEQYF
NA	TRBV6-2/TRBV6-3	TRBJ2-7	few	TGTGCCAGCAGTCGACAGGCACCCTACGAGCAGTACTTC	CASSRQAPYEQYF
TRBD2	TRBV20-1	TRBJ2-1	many	TGCAGTGCTAGAGACCCTAGCGGGAGGGCCTACAATGAGCAGTTCTTC	CSARDPSGRAYNEQFF
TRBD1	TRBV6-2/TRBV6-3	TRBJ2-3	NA	TGTGCCAGCAGTTACCCCGGGACAGGGGCCACAGATACGCAGTATTTT	CASSYPGTGATDTQYF
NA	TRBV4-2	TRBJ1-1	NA	TGTGCCAGCAGCCAAGAAGACGGGGCGAACACTGAAGCTTTCTTT	CASSQEDGANTEAFF
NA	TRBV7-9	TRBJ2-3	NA	TGTGCCAGCAGCGGAGGTGCAGATACGCAGTATTTT	CASSGGADTQYF
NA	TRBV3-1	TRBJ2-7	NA	TGTGCCAGCAGCCAAGGCAGGGGAGTGGGAGAGCAGTACTTC	CASSQGRGVGEQYF
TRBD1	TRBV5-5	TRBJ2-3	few	TGTGCCAGCAGCTTGGGACAGGGAAGAGATACGCAGTATTTT	CASSLGQGRDTQYF
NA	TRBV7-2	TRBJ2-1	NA	TGTGCCAGCAGCTTAGCAGCTCGACAGGAGCAGTTCTTC	CASSLAARQEQFF
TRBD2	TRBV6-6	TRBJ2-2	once	TGTGCCAGCAGTACTGGGACTAGCGGGAGCGTGGAGCTGTTTTTT	CASSTGTSGSVELFF
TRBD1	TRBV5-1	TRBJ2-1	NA	TGCGCCAGCAGCCTCGGACAGGGGTCGGGCAATGAGCAGTTCTTC	CASSLGQGSGNEQFF
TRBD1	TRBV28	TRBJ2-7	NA	TGTGCCAGCAGTACGCTTGGACAGGGGGCTTGGGAGCAGTACTTC	CASSTLGQGAWEQYF
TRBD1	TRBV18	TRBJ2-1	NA	TGTGCCAGCTCCCAAGCTCGGACAGGGGGCGCGGTCGATGAGCAGTTCTTC	CASSQARTGGAVDEQFF
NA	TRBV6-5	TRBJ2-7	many	TGTGCCAGCACACCCTCGGACTCAGGGAAATACGAGCAGTACTTC	CASTPSDSGKYEQYF
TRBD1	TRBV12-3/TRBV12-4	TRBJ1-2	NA	TGTGCCAGCAGTCCGACAGGGGGGGTGGACTACACCTTC	CASSPTGGVDYTF
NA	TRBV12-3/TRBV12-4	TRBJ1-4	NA	TGTGCCAGCAGTTTAGATGAGGAAAGGGAAAAACTGTTTTTT	CASSLDEEREKLFF
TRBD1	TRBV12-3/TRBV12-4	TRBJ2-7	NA	TGTGCCGGCAGTCTCGAGGGGGCAAGGCAGTACTTC	CAGSLEGARQYF
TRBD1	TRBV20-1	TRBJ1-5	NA	TGCAGTGCAGCCCGGGGACAGTATAGCAATCAGCCCCAGCATTTT	CSAARGQYSNQPQHF
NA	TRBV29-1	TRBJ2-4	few	TGCAGCGTCGGCCGAGACTTATGGGAGCAGTACTTC	CSVGRDLWEQYF
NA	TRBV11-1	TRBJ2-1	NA	TGTGCCAGCAGCTTTCTACAGAGCTCCTACAATGAGCAGTTCTTC	CASSFLQSSYNEQFF
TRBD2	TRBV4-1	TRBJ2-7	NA	TGCGCCAGCAGCCAAGATGACGCGGGGGGACGCTACGAGCAGTACTTC	CASSQDDAGGRYEQYF
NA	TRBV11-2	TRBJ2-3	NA	TGTGCCAGCAGCTTAAGTTTATCTAGCCTGAGTTTCGGTACGCAGTATTTT	CASSLSLSSLSFGTQYF
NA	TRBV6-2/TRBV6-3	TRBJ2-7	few	TGTGCCAGCAGTTACGGGCGGGAATCTACCTACGAGCAGTACTTC	CASSYGRESTYEQYF
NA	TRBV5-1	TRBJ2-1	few	TGCGCCAGCAGCTTGTCCGGGGAATCCTACAATGAGCAGTTCTTC	CASSLSGESYNEQFF
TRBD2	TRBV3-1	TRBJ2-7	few	TGTGCCAGCAGACGGGGACTAGCTGAGAACTACGAGCAGTACTTC	CASRRGLAENYEQYF
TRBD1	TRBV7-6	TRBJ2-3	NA	TGTGCCAGCAGCCCCCGGGACAGGGCTTTAGGTACGCAGTATTTT	CASSPRDRALGTQYF
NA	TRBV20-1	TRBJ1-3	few	TGCAGTGCCCGAACGAGCCCGGACACCATATATTTT	CSARTSPDTIYF
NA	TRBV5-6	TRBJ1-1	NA	TGTGCCAGCAGCTTAGTTGTGTCAGACGAAGCTTTCTTT	CASSLVVSDEAFF
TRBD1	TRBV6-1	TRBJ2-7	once	TGTGCCAGCTCCTCCGGGACAGGGATCCCCTACGAGCAGTACTTC	CASSSGTGIPYEQYF
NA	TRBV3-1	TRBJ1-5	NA	TGTGCCAGCAGCCAGGAATTCGGGGGCAATCAGCCCCAGCATTTT	CASSQEFGGNQPQHF
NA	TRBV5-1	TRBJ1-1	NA	TGCGCCAGCAATGGGGTGAACACTGAAGCTTTCTTT	CASNGVNTEAFF
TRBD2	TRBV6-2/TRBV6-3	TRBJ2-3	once	TGTGCCAGCAGCGGACTAGCGGGGGGTTTAAGCACAGATACGCAGTATTTT	CASSGLAGGLSTDTQYF
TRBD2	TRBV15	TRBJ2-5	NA	TGTGCCACCAGCAGAGATGCGGGGGTTGAAGAGACCCAGTACTTC	CATSRDAGVEETQYF
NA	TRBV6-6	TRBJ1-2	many	TGTGCCAGCAGTTACTCGGAGGGGCGCGATGGCTACACCTTC	CASSYSEGRDGYTF
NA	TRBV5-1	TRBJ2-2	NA	TGCGCCAGCAGCTTGGGAGTGTTGCCGAACACCGGGGAGCTGTTTTTT	CASSLGVLPNTGELFF
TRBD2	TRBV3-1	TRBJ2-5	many	TGTGCCAGCAGCCAAGGACTAGCGGGGGCAGAGACCCAGTACTTC	CASSQGLAGAETQYF
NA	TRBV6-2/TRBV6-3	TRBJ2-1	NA	TGTGCCAGCAGTTACTCGGGGACCTACAATGAGCAGTTCTTC	CASSYSGTYNEQFF
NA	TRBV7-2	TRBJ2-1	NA	TGTGCCAGCAGCTTAGATCCTGGACCCAGGTTCTTC	CASSLDPGPRFF
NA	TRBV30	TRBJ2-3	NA	TGTGCCGGTACAGGGCGAGGAGCAGATACGCAGTATTTT	CAGTGRGADTQYF
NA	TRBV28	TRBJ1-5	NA	TGTGCCAGCCGGGACAATGAAAATCAGCCCCAGCATTTT	CASRDNENQPQHF
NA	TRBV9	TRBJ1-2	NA	TGTGCCAGCAGCGTAGAAGGCGACAGGCAGGAAGACTATGGCTACACCTTC	CASSVEGDRQEDYGYTF
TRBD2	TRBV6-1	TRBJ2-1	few	TGTGCCATAGGGGTGGGACTAGCGGGAGTAGCGCATGAGCAGTTCTTC	CAIGVGLAGVAHEQFF
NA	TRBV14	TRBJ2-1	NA	TGTGCCAGCAGCCAAGATTGGGCTGACGATGAGCAGTTCTTC	CASSQDWADDEQFF
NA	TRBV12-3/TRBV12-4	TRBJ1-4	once	TGTGCCAGCAGTTCGCGCTCCGGGCCGAGGGGTGAAAAACTGTTTTTT	CASSSRSGPRGEKLFF
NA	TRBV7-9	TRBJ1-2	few	TGTGCCAGCAGCTTACGGGGGTTGAGGGGCGACTATGGCTACACCTTC	CASSLRGLRGDYGYTF